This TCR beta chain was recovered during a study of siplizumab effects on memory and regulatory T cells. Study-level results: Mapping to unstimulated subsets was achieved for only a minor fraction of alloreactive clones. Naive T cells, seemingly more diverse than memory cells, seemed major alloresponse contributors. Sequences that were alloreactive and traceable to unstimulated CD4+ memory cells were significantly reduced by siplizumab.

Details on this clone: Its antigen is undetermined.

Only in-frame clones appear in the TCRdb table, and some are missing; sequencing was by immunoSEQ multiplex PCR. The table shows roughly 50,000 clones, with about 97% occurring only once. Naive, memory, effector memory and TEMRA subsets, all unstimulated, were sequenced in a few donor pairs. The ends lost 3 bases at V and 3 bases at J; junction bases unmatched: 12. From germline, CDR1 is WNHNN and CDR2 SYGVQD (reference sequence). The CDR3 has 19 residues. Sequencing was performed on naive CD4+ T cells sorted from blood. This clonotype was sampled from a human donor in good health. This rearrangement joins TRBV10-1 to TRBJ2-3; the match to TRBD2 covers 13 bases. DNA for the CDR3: TGCGCCAGCAGTGAAACTACGGGACTAGCGGGATCCAGGACAGATACGCAGTATTTT. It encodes CASSETTGLAGSRTDTQYF.